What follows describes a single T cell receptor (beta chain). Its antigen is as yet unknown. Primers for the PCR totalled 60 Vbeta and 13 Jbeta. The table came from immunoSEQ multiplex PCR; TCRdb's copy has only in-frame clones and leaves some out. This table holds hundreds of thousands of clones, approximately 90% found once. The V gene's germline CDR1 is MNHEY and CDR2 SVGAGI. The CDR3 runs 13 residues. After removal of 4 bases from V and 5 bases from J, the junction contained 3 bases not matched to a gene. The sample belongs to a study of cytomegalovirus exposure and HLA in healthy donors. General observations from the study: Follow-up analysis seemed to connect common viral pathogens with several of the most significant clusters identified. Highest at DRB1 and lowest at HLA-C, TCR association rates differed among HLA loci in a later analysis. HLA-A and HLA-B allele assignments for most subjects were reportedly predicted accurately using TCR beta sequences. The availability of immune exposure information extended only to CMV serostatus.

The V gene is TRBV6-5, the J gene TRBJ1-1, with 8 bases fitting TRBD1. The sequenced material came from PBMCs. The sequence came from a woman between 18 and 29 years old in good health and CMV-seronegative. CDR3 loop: CASSLGQATEAFF. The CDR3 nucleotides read TGTGCCAGCAGTTTGGGACAGGCTACTGAAGCTTTCTTT.